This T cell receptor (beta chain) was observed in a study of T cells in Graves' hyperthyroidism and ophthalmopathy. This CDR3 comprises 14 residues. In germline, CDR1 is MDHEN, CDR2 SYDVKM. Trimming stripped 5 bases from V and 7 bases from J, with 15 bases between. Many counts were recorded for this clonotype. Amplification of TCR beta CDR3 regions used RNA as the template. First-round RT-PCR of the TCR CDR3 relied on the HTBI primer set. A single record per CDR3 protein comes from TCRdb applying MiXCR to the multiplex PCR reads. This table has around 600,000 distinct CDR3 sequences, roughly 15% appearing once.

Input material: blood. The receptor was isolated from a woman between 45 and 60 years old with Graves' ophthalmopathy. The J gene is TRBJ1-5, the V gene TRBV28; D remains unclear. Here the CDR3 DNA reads TGTGCCAGCAGTCTCCCAGACAATCGCCAGCCCCAGCATTTT. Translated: CASSLPDNRQPQHF.